The 13 T cell receptor beta chains below were found in one sample sequenced in a study of T cells in Graves' hyperthyroidism and ophthalmopathy. Amplification yielded TCR beta CDR3 regions, with RNA transcripts as the source. HTBI primers were employed in a first-round RT-PCR of the TCR CDR3. Each CDR3 protein is one row after TCRdb ran MiXCR on the multiplex PCR reads. The top ten clones hold roughly 15% of a sample with roughly 700,000 distinct CDR3 sequences, 17% of them seen once. The source material was blood. The source of these receptors is a man aged 50 or older with Graves' hyperthyroidism.

As concerns this clonotype: Relative to the germline gene, one junction end is altered; a read error may explain this. The chain combines TRBV7-7 with TRBJ2-1; 7 nucleotides align to TRBD1. CDR3 size: 16 residues. The germline gives CDR1 SSHAT, CDR2 FNYEAQ (reference sequence). The CDR3 sequence: CASSKGTASSYNEQFF. The CDR3 nucleotides are TGTGCTAGCAGCAAGGGGACAGCTAGCTCCTACAATGAGCAGTTCTTC.

The chain uses TRBV18 and TRBJ2-1; the match to TRBD1 covers 8 bases. Germline-derived CDR1 and CDR2 are KGHSH and LQKENI. There are 14 residues in the CDR3. Unmatched junction bases numbered 9, after V lost 5 bases and J lost 9 bases. CDR3 nucleotide sequence: TGTGCCAGCTCAGCGGGACAGGCCCACAGTGAGCAGTTCTTC. Its translation is CASSAGQAHSEQFF.

The genes are TRBV2 and TRBJ2-5; 7 nucleotides align to TRBD1. V dropped 6 bases and J dropped 2; count of bases not matched to a gene: 3. This CDR3 is built from 13 residues. CDR1 and CDR2 from the germline V gene are SNHLY and FYNNEI. CDR3 region: CASRGTVQETQYF. CDR3 coding DNA: TGTGCCAGCAGGGGGACAGTACAAGAGACCCAGTACTTC.

The chain combines TRBV7-9 with TRBJ2-3; D not resolved. Trimming removed 3 bases from V and 1 base from J, with 14 bases in between. The CDR3 is 16 amino acids. Germline CDR1 is SEHNR and CDR2 is FQNEAQ (reference sequence). In DNA form, the CDR3 reads TGTGCCAGCAGCTTTTATCACTCCTGGGGCACAGATACGCAGTATTTT. Translating it yields CASSFYHSWGTDTQYF.

This clonotype has just a few counts. The chain has TRBV2 and TRBJ2-6; tentatively, D is TRBD2 (6 bases). V was pared by 3 bases and J by 0 bases, with 18 bases between. The CDR3 is made up of 19 amino acids. Germline V gives CDR1 SNHLY, CDR2 FYNNEI. Here the CDR3 reads CASSDTGLAPDSGANVLTF. The CDR3 bases are TGTGCCAGCAGTGATACCGGCCTAGCGCCCGACTCTGGGGCCAACGTCCTGACTTTC.

This clonotype was observed at least ten times. The rearrangement joins TRBV7-2 to TRBJ1-5, with 8 positions matching TRBD1. The CDR3 covers 14 residues. V was pared by 6 bases and J by 7 bases, with 8 bases of the junction left unmatched. Germline CDR1 is SGHTA and CDR2 is FQGNSA. CDR3 DNA: TGTGCCAGCAGTCGAGGACAGGGTGGCCAGCCCCAGCATTTT. As protein: CASSRGQGGQPQHF.

About this clonotype: A read error may be the cause here, since a much bigger clone is one base away. V usage is TRBV6-1 and J usage is TRBJ2-5; 8 nucleotides agree with TRBD2. The CDR3 spans 14 residues. Germline CDR1 is MNHNS and CDR2 is SASEGT. Trimming cost V 0 bases and J 9 bases; bases outside gene matches: 6. This CDR3 is CASSEARGGGAQYF. The CDR3 DNA is TGTGCCAGCAGTGAAGCCCGGGGGGGGGGGGCCCAGTACTTC.

This clonotype was picked up a small number of times. V and J are TRBV20-1 and TRBJ1-5; D is perhaps TRBD1 (6 bases). V was pared by 0 bases and J by 4 bases, with 13 bases between. This CDR3 contains 15 residues. Germline V lookup: CDR1 DFQATT, CDR2 SNEGSKA (reference sequence). In DNA, the CDR3 is TGCAGTGCTAGAGATCCGGGGGGCCCAAATCAGCCCCAGCATTTT. Protein: CSARDPGGPNQPQHF.

The gene calls are TRBV15 and TRBJ2-1; TRBD2 aligns across 9 bases. CDR1 LNHNV and CDR2 YYDKDF come from the germline V gene (reference sequence). V lost 6 bases, J lost 4 bases, and 4 bases stayed unmatched. CDR3 size: 14 residues. The CDR3: CATRAGGLYNEQFF. For the CDR3, the DNA is TGTGCCACCAGAGCGGGAGGACTTTACAATGAGCAGTTCTTC. Full variable domain (outside the CDR3, taken from reference TRBV15 and TRBJ2-1): DAMVIQNPRYQVTQFGKPVTLSCSQTLNHNVMYWYQQKSSQAPKLLFHYYDKDFNNEADTPDNFQSRRPNTSFCFLDIRSPGLGDTAMYLCATRAGGLYNEQFFGPGTRLTVL.

This clonotype came up many times. Here the CDR3 DNA reads TGTGCCAGCAGTTTACCTAGTAGCGGAGATTACAATGAGCAGTTCTTC. It codes for CASSLPSSGDYNEQFF. The rearrangement joins TRBV28 to TRBJ2-1; tentatively, D is TRBD2 (6 bases). Germline CDR1 MDHEN, CDR2 SYDVKM. V lost 2 bases and J lost 4, with 15 bases in between. There are 16 residues in the CDR3. Combining the CDR3 with reference TRBV28 and TRBJ2-1 gives the whole variable domain DVKVTQSSRYLVKRTGEKVFLECVQDMDHENMFWYRQDPGLGLRLIYFSYDVKMKEKGDIPEGYSVSREKKERFSLILESASTNQTSMYLCASSLPSSGDYNEQFFGPGTRLTVL.

J is TRBJ1-3 and V is TRBV5-1; no reliable D call. Germline CDR1 reads SGHRS; CDR2 reads YFSETQ. The V end lost 4 bases, the J end lost 0 bases, and 14 bases lay between the germline ends. This CDR3 is 16 amino acids long. The CDR3 loop is CASSRTDTVSGNTIYF. For the CDR3, the DNA is TGCGCCAGCAGCCGCACCGATACAGTCTCTGGAAACACCATATATTTT.

This clonotype appeared many times. The V gene is TRBV19, the J gene TRBJ2-7; a weak D match, TRBD2 (5 bases). Looked up from germline, CDR1 is LNHDA and CDR2 is SQIVND (reference sequence). The CDR3 is 15 residues long. Trimming removed 3 bases at V and 2 bases at J, with 14 bases between. The CDR3 spells CASSIYERPTYEQYF. The CDR3 bases are TGTGCCAGTAGTATCTACGAGCGGCCCACCTACGAGCAGTACTTC.

This clonotype was recorded many times. This chain uses TRBV2 with TRBJ1-4; D gene ambiguous. CDR3 length: 15 amino acids. Trimming stripped 6 bases from V and 5 bases from J, with 16 bases between. Germline V gene data show CDR1 as SNHLY and CDR2 as FYNNEI. DNA of the CDR3: TGTGCCAGCAGGGCCTACGAGGCACTAAATGAAAAACTGTTTTTT. This translates into CASRAYEALNEKLFF.